The entry that follows covers one TCR beta chain sequence. It lacks a known antigen. Per-base qualities were not stored, and no clone one base away is much larger. V drops 6 bases and J drops 5 bases, leaving 16 bases in between. Sequences LNHDA (CDR1) and SQIVND (CDR2) are obtained from the germline V gene (reference sequence). Spanning cysteine to phenylalanine, the CDR3 consists of 14 amino acids. Only CDR3 DNA is held: 42 bases, read in frame from base 1. The sample originates from a study of cytomegalovirus exposure and HLA in healthy donors (TCRdb year 2017). Context from the whole study: In an earlier analysis of around 540 of the donors, 276 Gb of sequence data and 90 million to 120 million unique TCR beta sequences from about 179 million T cells were reported. Donor age, sex, ethnicity and CMV serostatus were compiled together with the repertoire data. The number of donors typed differed by locus, with 629-630 for A, B, C, DRB1 and DQB1, 522 for DQA1, under 610 for DPA1, and roughly 450 for DPB1. To predict cytomegalovirus infection status, the study combined high-throughput TCR immunosequencing, statistical association of individual TCRs with disease status, and machine learning. In a later analysis, previously published TCR beta repertoires from 666 donors were re-analyzed and high-resolution HLA genotyping was added so that TCR occurrence patterns could be studied. A later genetic analysis used genome-wide SNP genotypes for about 60% of the roughly 700 donors, treating that subset as a discovery cohort. The T cell repertoires of under 700 subjects were profiled by immunosequencing and related to cytomegalovirus serostatus. Because of strong linkage in the cohort, five DR-DQ haplotypes were treated as single units for association and clustering. Among the roughly 430 genotyped donors, approximately 76% belonged to the genetic ancestry cluster associated with self-reported Caucasian donors. An early release that covered 640 HLA-typed donors contained approximately 290 gigabases of sequencing data and approximately 85 million unique TCR sequences. Rather than using new phenotypic data, the later analysis identified candidate immune exposures from TCR beta sequences and from how often those sequences occurred across donors. Among 300 to 500 genotyped donors of the cohort, an average of about 240,000 unique TCR beta nucleotide sequences was sequenced per donor, of which 15% to 20% were non-productive. In an earlier analysis of over 550 of the donors, high-throughput TCR beta sequencing was used to judge whether each TCR beta V gene segment behaved as functional or pseudogenic. HLA typing included class I and class II loci at four-digit resolution. All discovery cohort repertoires had been generated using a single sequencing platform. In addition to the first cohort of roughly 700 subjects, a separate validation cohort of 100 to 150 different subjects was used. The aim of the study was to test whether cataloging public T cell receptors could identify signatures of past pathogen exposure. Results and caveats for the whole study, not just this receptor: According to a later genetic analysis, donors in an Asian-associated ancestry cluster had fewer N-insertions in productive TCRs than the approximately 690-donor mean. A later genetic analysis associated a missense DCLRE1C variant with V-gene and J-gene trimming of TCR beta chains, and an independent cohort replicated the association. Because HLA typing was unavailable for some donors at each locus, only the typed subset was used in association tests. Presence/absence analyses assumed roughly uniform sequencing depth across donors, an assumption that may not hold. Correlated functional status among segregating V segments might be attributable to linkage disequilibrium, but an unknown experimental factor could not be ruled out. According to a later analysis, most CMV-associated TCR beta chains appeared to be HLA-restricted, and the HLA associations seemed to be driven largely by CMV exposure. In both the original and validation cohorts, the classifier was reported to diagnose cytomegalovirus status with high specificity and sensitivity. In a later analysis, about 17,000 TCR beta sequences were associated with specific HLA alleles at a false discovery rate of 0.05. Broadly in line with IMGT annotations, most TCR beta V segments showed up in productive rearrangements about 90% or about 30% of the time in an earlier analysis of about 500 of the donors. Seventeen rarely observed V segments, including chromosome 9 orphons, were excluded from the earlier analysis of 550 to 700 of the donors because counts were too low. In a later analysis, HLA-associated TCR beta chains were found to be more clonally expanded and to have lower generation probabilities than equally common non-associated chains. A further reported finding was that TCR beta sequences accurately predicted the HLA-A and HLA-B alleles for most subjects in the first cohort. A cluster of highly shared sequence variants was judged likely to be a technical artifact of the sequencing pipeline. In a later analysis, several top co-occurrence clusters were reported to appear linked to parvovirus B19, influenza, CMV and Epstein-Barr virus. Three of the identified cytomegalovirus-associated TCR beta chains were confirmed in vitro to be specific for cytomegalovirus antigens. The 87-base-pair reads could not distinguish some IMGT-functional V segments, including TRBV6-2 and TRBV6-3, so those segments were excluded. Assigning TCR associations to individual alleles was difficult when HLA alleles, especially DR and DQ, strongly co-occurred. A total of 150 or so TCR beta chains were listed by the study as associated with cytomegalovirus. The authors suggested that the approach could potentially be extended to other disease states and immunological phenotypes. For the cohort, immune exposure information was limited to CMV serostatus. This cohort had only TCR beta chains sequenced, and the lack of alpha or paired-chain data limited which features could be detected. Across donors, most TCR sequences were observed very rarely, whereas some public TCRs were present in many individuals. A later analysis found that TCR association rates varied across HLA loci, with DRB1 alleles showing the most associated TCRs and HLA-C alleles the fewest.

In total, 666 healthy bone marrow donors made up the cohort. At the time of sampling, every cohort member was nominally healthy, though immune exposures that went unrecorded were likely present. The donor was CMV seropositive and belonged to the group of some 290 seropositive cohort members. A peripheral blood sample was provided by each donor, and peripheral blood mononuclear cells were used for TCR beta sequencing. Genomic DNA extraction from the blood cell samples was performed with the Qiagen DNeasy Blood Extraction Kit. Library method: the immunoSEQ multiplex PCR assay. A mixture of 60 forward primers for TCR Vbeta segments and 13 reverse primers for TCR Jbeta segments was used in the multiplex PCR. A multiplex PCR assay on genomic DNA amplified the CDR3 region of rearranged TCR beta genes. On the Illumina HiSeq System, the amplified TCR beta libraries were sequenced as 87-base-pair reads. Per the source publication's procedure: Across the 670 or so repertoires, a later analysis counted tens of millions of unique TCR beta chains, roughly 11 million of which were shared by at least two donors. To remove PCR and sequencing errors, raw reads were error-corrected and collapsed into unique sequences using a nearest-neighbor algorithm that merged closely related sequences. V, D and J gene segments were assigned by aligning CDR3 sequences to IMGT reference sequences. For a sequence to be retained, a match of at least six nucleotides was required to both a V gene segment and a J gene segment. A rearrangement counted as productive if the CDR3 had no stop codons and remained in frame with V and J, and every other rearrangement counted as non-productive. CDR3 was defined by IMGT convention, running from the second conserved V-encoded cysteine to the conserved J-encoded phenylalanine. The earlier analysis of fewer than 750 of the donors excluded sequences that lacked an unambiguous match to a single V gene segment. In an earlier analysis of almost 600 of the donors, a V segment was called functional when productive rearrangements were above 56.7%, and segregating when the standard deviation between donors exceeded 5%. A statistical classification framework was built to diagnose cytomegalovirus status from the catalog of TCR beta chain sequences. In a later analysis, V and J genes were assigned by comparing TCR nucleotide sequences against IMGT/GENE-DB human TR gene sequences. Using the TCRdist pipeline, a later analysis assigned CDR3 sequences along with most-parsimonious VDJ recombination scenarios. In a later analysis, each TCR beta chain was defined by its CDR3 amino acid sequence together with its V-gene family, and reads without a unique V-gene family were excluded. As a way to deal with suspected cross-contamination and a sequencing artifact, a later analysis dropped 592 nucleotide sequences that were highly shared and had low generation probability. In a later analysis, a clonal expansion index for each public chain was calculated from normalized within-repertoire ranks of inferred template counts. In a later analysis, generation probabilities were computed with a VDJ recombination model fitted to out-of-frame rearrangements, and the resulting probabilities were checked against IGoR. Hypergeometric tests were used in a later analysis to score TCR-TCR, TCR-HLA and TCR-CMV co-occurrence, with a repertoire-size bias correction applied to the TCR pairs. A later analysis estimated false discovery rates by permuting HLA or CMV assignments 20 times. In a later analysis, co-occurring TCRs were grouped using DBSCAN, with TCRdist sequence similarity added in when clustering inside HLA-allele-positive subsets. Repertoires with fewer than 30,000 or more than 120,000 public chains were left out of co-occurrence clustering, as were about five repertoires with anomalous nucleotide sharing. Here the immuneACCESS table is served through TCRdb, limited to in-frame sequences with V and J called. Missing clones are a known gap in these copies; in checked studies unresolved V genes cover under half, and the rest lacks a known reason. V and J calls and clone size are as listed in that table; D and trimming were resolved from the DNA. For this sample there are about 140,000 clones; approximately 79% appear just once. The ten largest clonotypes hold around 6.3% of the sample.

The sequencing input was PBMCs. The receptor was isolated from a man aged 35 to 55 in good health and CMV-seropositive. Recombination linked TRBV19 to TRBJ1-2, with no confident D gene call. The CDR3 amino acid sequence is: CASSRPGERYGYTF. The nucleotide sequence is given as TGTGCCAGTAGCCGTCCCGGGGAGAGGTATGGCTACACCTTC.